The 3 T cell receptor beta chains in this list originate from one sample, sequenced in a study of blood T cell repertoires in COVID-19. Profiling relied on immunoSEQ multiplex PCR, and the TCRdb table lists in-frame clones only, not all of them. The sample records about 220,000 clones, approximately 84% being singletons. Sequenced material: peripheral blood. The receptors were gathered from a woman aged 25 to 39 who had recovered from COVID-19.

For the CDR3, the DNA is TGTGCCAGTCAAAGGGGGACTAGCGGGAGCACAGATACGCAGTATTTT. Its translation: CASQRGTSGSTDTQYF. The V and J genes are TRBV5-4 and TRBJ2-3, with 12 bases lining up with TRBD2. The germline CDR1 and CDR2 sequences are SGHNT and YYREEE (reference sequence). The CDR3 is made up of 16 amino acids. J gave up 0 bases and V 8 bases, and 7 bases lay outside the gene matches.

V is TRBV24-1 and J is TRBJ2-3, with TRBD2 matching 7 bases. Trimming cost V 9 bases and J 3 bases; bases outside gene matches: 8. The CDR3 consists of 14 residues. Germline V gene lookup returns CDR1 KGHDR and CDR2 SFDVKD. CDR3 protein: CATLLAGATDTQYF. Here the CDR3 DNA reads TGTGCCACCCTACTCGCGGGAGCGACAGATACGCAGTATTTT.

For the CDR3, the DNA is TGTGCCACCAGTGACATCAGGGGAGATACGCAGTATTTT. Amino acids: CATSDIRGDTQYF. The chain carries TRBV24-1 and TRBJ2-3, with D maybe TRBD1 (6 bases). Germline V gene lookup returns CDR1 KGHDR and CDR2 SFDVKD. V was pared by 4 bases and J by 5 bases, with 9 bases between. This CDR3 contains 13 residues.